Listed below are T cell receptor beta chains from one sample, sequenced in a study of blood T cell repertoires in COVID-19. This table comes from immunoSEQ multiplex PCR, and its TCRdb copy is limited to in-frame clones, with some not included. The sample holds fewer than 300,000 clones; approximately 86% are singletons and the top ten take about 3.4%. The sequencing sample was made of peripheral blood. These receptor sequences come from a woman between 18 and 30 years old with acute or convalescent COVID-19. Both conserved end residues are part of each CDR3. A D gene is named only where the DNA matches it firmly. Size is omitted from some rows. Given values are once, few, many or a class for expanded clones.

clone size | D gene | J gene | V gene | CDR3 DNA | CDR3 protein
- | - | TRBJ2-7 | TRBV5-1 | TGCGCCAGCAGCTTTCTGGGCGTGAACGACGAGCAGTACTTC | CASSFLGVNDEQYF
- | TRBD2 | TRBJ2-1 | TRBV4-3 | TGCGCCAGCAGCCTCGATGGCGGGAGGAATGAGCAGTTCTTC | CASSLDGGRNEQFF
- | - | TRBJ2-5 | TRBV18 | TGTGCCAGCTCACTCCCCCCAGGGGACCGGGAGACCCAGTACTTC | CASSLPPGDRETQYF
- | - | TRBJ1-1 | TRBV6-2/TRBV6-3 | TGTGCCAGCAGCGAATTCCGCGTGGATGGGGCTTACACTGAAGCTTTCTTT | CASSEFRVDGAYTEAFF
- | TRBD1 | TRBJ1-6 | TRBV7-9 | TGTGCCAGCAGCTTACGGACAGGGGGCAATTCACCCCTCCACTTT | CASSLRTGGNSPLHF
few | - | TRBJ2-1 | TRBV4-2 | TGTGCCAGCAGCCAAGCCCTAGCGACCTCCTACAATGAGCAGTTCTTC | CASSQALATSYNEQFF
- | - | TRBJ2-1 | TRBV19 | TGTGCCAGTAGTATTGCGGACTCCTACAATGAGCAGTTCTTC | CASSIADSYNEQFF
- | TRBD1 | TRBJ2-7 | TRBV6-6 | TGTGCCAGCAGTCCCCGTCATCCAGGGACAGGGGTCAGGCACGAGCAGTACTTC | CASSPRHPGTGVRHEQYF
- | - | TRBJ2-1 | TRBV6-6 | TGTGCCAGCAAGGCGTCCGGAGCGTACAATGAGCAGTTCTTC | CASKASGAYNEQFF
- | TRBD1 | TRBJ2-7 | TRBV6-6 | TGTGCCAGCAGTTACTTCGGGACAGTCTCCTACGAGCAGTACTTC | CASSYFGTVSYEQYF
- | - | TRBJ2-1 | TRBV6-5 | TGTGCCAGCAGTTCCCCCGTAGTCAATGAGCAGTTCTTC | CASSSPVVNEQFF
once | TRBD2 | TRBJ2-1 | TRBV27 | TGTGCCAGCAGTTCAACTAGCGGGGTCAATGAGCAGTTCTTC | CASSSTSGVNEQFF
- | - | TRBJ1-2 | TRBV19 | TGTGCCAGTAGTTCCCAGGGAAATAGTGGCTACACCTTC | CASSSQGNSGYTF
- | TRBD2 | TRBJ2-1 | TRBV11-2 | TGTGCCAGCAGCGCGCGGATAGCGGGAATGACGGTCTTC | CASSARIAGMTVF
once | TRBD2 | TRBJ2-1 | TRBV29-1 | TGCAGCGTTGCCTTGGAACTAGCGGGCTACAATGAGCAGTTCTTC | CSVALELAGYNEQFF
few | TRBD2 | TRBJ2-7 | TRBV19 | TGTGCCAGTAGCCCACTTACTACTAGCGGTGCCTACGAGCAGTACTTC | CASSPLTTSGAYEQYF
- | TRBD2 | TRBJ2-1 | TRBV14 | TGTGCCAGCAGCGCCGGGACTAGCTCCTACAATGAGCAGTTCTTC | CASSAGTSSYNEQFF
- | - | TRBJ1-2 | TRBV9 | TGTGCCAGCAGCTCCCACCAGGGGATTGACGGCTACACCTTC | CASSSHQGIDGYTF
- | - | TRBJ1-2 | TRBV5-1 | TGCGCCAGCAGCTCTCCCGGGACTATCTATGGCTACACCTTC | CASSSPGTIYGYTF
- | - | TRBJ2-6 | TRBV5-5 | TGTGCCAGCAGCCCCCGGGACACACACTCTGGGGCCAACGTCCTGACTTTC | CASSPRDTHSGANVLTF
few | TRBD1 | TRBJ1-2 | TRBV19 | TGTGCCAGTAATCGACAGGGAATCTATGGCTACACCTTC | CASNRQGIYGYTF
- | - | TRBJ1-1 | TRBV7-7 | TGTGCTAGCAGCTTACGCCCGGACACTGAAGCTTTCTTT | CASSLRPDTEAFF
- | - | TRBJ2-3 | TRBV3-1/TRBV3-2 | TGTGCCAGCAGCCAGGGAGTCACTCGCGCAGATACGCAGTATTTT | CASSQGVTRADTQYF
once | - | TRBJ2-5 | TRBV7-9 | TGTGCCAGCAGCTTACGGTCAGGGGTAGAGACCCAGTACTTC | CASSLRSGVETQYF
- | TRBD2 | TRBJ2-3 | TRBV19 | TGTGCCACGAGGCCTAGCGGGCGCACAGATACGCAGTATTTT | CATRPSGRTDTQYF
- | - | TRBJ2-5 | TRBV9 | TGTGCCAGCAGCCCCTTGGGACATCAAGAGACCCAGTACTTC | CASSPLGHQETQYF
- | - | TRBJ2-1 | TRBV11-3 | TGTGCCAGCAGCCGAGGAGGCCATGAGCAGTTCTTC | CASSRGGHEQFF
- | TRBD1 | TRBJ2-5 | TRBV15 | TGTGCCACGAAAAAAACCCCCGGGACAGTCGAAGAGACCCAGTACTTC | CATKKTPGTVEETQYF
- | TRBD1 | TRBJ2-7 | TRBV6-2/TRBV6-3 | TGTGCCAGCAGTTTGAAGGAACAGGGGGCGAGCTACGAGCAGTACTTC | CASSLKEQGASYEQYF
- | - | TRBJ1-5 | TRBV30 | TGTGCCTGGTCCGGAGGAAGCAATCAGCCCCAGCATTTT | CAWSGGSNQPQHF
- | - | TRBJ1-5 | TRBV6-1 | TGTGCCAGCAGTGACAACACACTCAAAAAACAGGGCTTGAATCAGCCCCAGCATTTT | CASSDNTLKKQGLNQPQHF
once | - | TRBJ2-3 | TRBV13 | TGTGCCAGCAGCTTACTCCCGGATACGCAGTATTTT | CASSLLPDTQYF
- | TRBD2 | TRBJ2-1 | TRBV27 | TGTGCCAGCAGCCCTGGGGCCCTAGCGGGAGTGTACAATGAGCAGTTCTTC | CASSPGALAGVYNEQFF
- | TRBD2 | TRBJ2-7 | TRBV7-8 | TGTGCCAGCAGCCCGAGACTAGCGGGAGTTGTTTTTAGGAGCGAGCAGTACTTC | CASSPRLAGVVFRSEQYF
- | - | TRBJ1-1 | TRBV27 | TGTGCCAGCAGTGCCAACAGGGAAGCTTTCTTT | CASSANREAFF
- | TRBD1 | TRBJ1-4 | TRBV16 | TGTGCCAGCAGCCCAGACAGGGGGAATGAAAAACTGTTTTTT | CASSPDRGNEKLFF
once | TRBD2 | TRBJ2-7 | TRBV27 | TGTGCCAGCAGCCGACTAGCGGGAGGGCCCGCTTTCTCCTACGAGCAGTACTTC | CASSRLAGGPAFSYEQYF
few | TRBD2 | TRBJ2-2 | TRBV25-1 | TGTGCCAGCAGTGAAGCGGGGGGAGACACCGGGGAGCTGTTTTTT | CASSEAGGDTGELFF
- | - | TRBJ2-3 | TRBV29-1 | TGCAGCGCTACCAGACAGACAGATACGCAGTATTTT | CSATRQTDTQYF
- | TRBD1 | TRBJ1-1 | TRBV7-9 | TGTGCCAGCAGCTTCACAGGGGATGGGACTGAAGCTTTCTTT | CASSFTGDGTEAFF
- | TRBD2 | TRBJ2-3 | TRBV27 | TGTGCCAGCACTCGAATAGCGGGAGGCACAGATACGCAGTATTTT | CASTRIAGGTDTQYF
- | TRBD2 | TRBJ2-1 | TRBV6-6 | TGTGCCAGCACAGTACGGGAGGGCTCATATGAGCAGTTCTTC | CASTVREGSYEQFF
- | - | TRBJ1-5 | TRBV6-6 | TGTGCCAGCAGTTACCCTGTGGGGGCCGGCAATCAGCCCCAGCATTTT | CASSYPVGAGNQPQHF
- | TRBD1 | TRBJ1-3 | TRBV6-6 | TGTGCCAGCGGGACAGGGGGCGTCGGAAACACCATATATTTT | CASGTGGVGNTIYF
- | - | TRBJ2-7 | TRBV4-2 | TGTGCCAGCAGCCAATCTGGACAGCCTGCCTACGAGCAGTACTTC | CASSQSGQPAYEQYF
few | - | TRBJ2-7 | TRBV10-1 | TGCGCCAGCAGTGATTCGGGAGTAGTGGGCGAGCAGTACTTC | CASSDSGVVGEQYF
- | TRBD2 | TRBJ2-5 | TRBV7-2 | TGTGCCAGCCGATGGACTAGCGGACAAGAGACCCAGTACTTC | CASRWTSGQETQYF
few | TRBD1 | TRBJ1-3 | TRBV15 | TGTGCCACCAGCAGAGAGACAGGGAGTAGCACCATATATTTT | CATSRETGSSTIYF
- | TRBD2 | TRBJ2-5 | TRBV5-1 | TGCGCCAGCAGCTCCGTCGGAGCTAGCGGGAAAGGGACCCAGTACTTC | CASSSVGASGKGTQYF
- | - | TRBJ1-2 | TRBV13 | TGTGCCAGCAGCTCCCCCGGAATAACAGGGATCTATGGCTACACCTTC | CASSSPGITGIYGYTF
- | - | TRBJ2-7 | TRBV20-1 | TGCAGTGCTCGGGTTAATCACGAGCAGTACTTC | CSARVNHEQYF